Sequencing of this T cell receptor beta chain was carried out in a study of T cell responses to AZD1222 COVID-19 vaccine (dated by TCRdb to about 2021). With respect to the entire study: TCR sequencing covered 233 trial participants: 200 to 210 given two doses of AZD1222 and about 26 given two doses of MenACWY control vaccine. Trial participants were enrolled by age into subgroups of 18-55, 56-69 and 70-plus years, and about 150, 27 and 61 TCR-sequenced participants, respectively, were included in these subgroups.

Spanning cysteine to phenylalanine, the CDR3 consists of 16 amino acids. Only CDR3 DNA is held: 48 bases, read in frame from base 1. V is clipped by 1 base and J by 2 bases, and the sequence between their germline boundaries is 11 bases long. CDR1 and CDR2 are read off the germline V gene as SGHVS and FQNEAQ. Interpreted using the paper, the time point label stands for: about 28 days (+/-7) after the second vaccine dose. Because spike-specific TCR depth and breadth did not differ between the two schedules, AZD1222 recipients who got a second dose at roughly 4 weeks were pooled with those who got a second dose at roughly 12 weeks. Vaccinee samples came from UK trials COV001 and COV002, including a single-blind randomized controlled phase 2/3 trial of AZD1222 (ChAdOx1 nCoV-19) in healthy adults. Trial participant PBMC samples were collected at day 0 and day 28 after the second dose for TCRbeta chain sequencing.

Details on this clone: Its antigen is not yet known. No much larger clonotype is one base removed from it; base qualities were not supplied.

The CDR3 regions of human TCRbeta chains were analyzed by immunosequencing. The paper's data handling went like this. TCRs in the repertoires were matched against a reference library of SARS-CoV-2-specific TCRs that had been generated with the MIRA antigen-specificity platform. Breadth was defined as the fraction of unique TCRs that were SARS-CoV-2-associated. Depth was defined as the fraction of total T cells that were SARS-CoV-2-associated. Using the MIRA data, each spike-specific TCR was mapped to the spike region that the TCR reacts to and placed in a CD4 or CD8 class. Log10-transformed breadth and depth values were compared by one-way ANOVA with Sidak's multiple comparisons tests. This immuneACCESS table, as held by TCRdb, lists in-frame sequences with V and J called but not all clones. Of the missing ones, under half trace to an unresolved V gene in checked studies; the others have no known cause. V and J calls and clone size are given by that table; D and trimming were obtained from the DNA. Across this sample there are around 150,000 clones, with roughly 90% seen only once. About 4.3% of the sample rests with the top ten.

Broad study findings and their caveats: Vaccine-associated CD4 TCRs spanned the whole spike protein, with dominant responses in regions 160-218 and 743-854. Because no day 14 peak-response samples were available, the repertoires could be characterized only after the peak T cell response. In the small 56-69-year group, the increase in depth fell short of significance, most likely because of low power. A significant rise in spike-specific TCR breadth and depth was observed after two AZD1222 doses relative to day 0 and relative to MenACWY recipients. Conclusions about previously exposed vaccinees are limited because only six or seven AZD1222 recipients were SARS-CoV-2 seropositive at baseline. Epitopes outside the regions mutated in the B.1.351 and B.1.1.7 variants were reportedly recognized by nearly half of the unique spike-specific TCRs. Most participants were white British and females outnumbered males, and the authors suggested that clonal diversity may have been underestimated.

This receptor chain uses TRBV7-8 and TRBJ2-2; tentative D gene TRBD2, with 5 bases matching. Material: peripheral blood, obtained 28 days after the second AZD1222 dose. This TCR derives from an adult who received the AZD1222 COVID-19 vaccine. The DNA sequence is TGTGCCAGCAGCTTAGAGACGGGAAGTAACACCGGGGAGCTGTTTTTT. This sequence encodes CASSLETGSNTGELFF.